This T cell receptor (beta chain) was found in a study of cytomegalovirus exposure and HLA in healthy donors. Sequenced by immunoSEQ multiplex PCR; TCRdb stores in-frame clones only, minus some. Of approximately 140,000 clones in the sample, approximately 86% were seen once. The CDR3 runs to 13 residues. CDR1 is SGHTA and CDR2 is FQGTGA in the germline V gene. The ends lost 5 bases at V and 6 bases at J; junction bases unmatched: 3. The genes are TRBV7-3 and TRBJ2-1, with 8 bases matching TRBD2. The source is a man aged 18 to 29 in good health and CMV-seropositive. The sequenced sample was PBMCs. The DNA of the CDR3 is TGTGCCAGCAGCATCGGGACTAGCAATGAGCAGTTCTTC. The encoded protein is CASSIGTSNEQFF.